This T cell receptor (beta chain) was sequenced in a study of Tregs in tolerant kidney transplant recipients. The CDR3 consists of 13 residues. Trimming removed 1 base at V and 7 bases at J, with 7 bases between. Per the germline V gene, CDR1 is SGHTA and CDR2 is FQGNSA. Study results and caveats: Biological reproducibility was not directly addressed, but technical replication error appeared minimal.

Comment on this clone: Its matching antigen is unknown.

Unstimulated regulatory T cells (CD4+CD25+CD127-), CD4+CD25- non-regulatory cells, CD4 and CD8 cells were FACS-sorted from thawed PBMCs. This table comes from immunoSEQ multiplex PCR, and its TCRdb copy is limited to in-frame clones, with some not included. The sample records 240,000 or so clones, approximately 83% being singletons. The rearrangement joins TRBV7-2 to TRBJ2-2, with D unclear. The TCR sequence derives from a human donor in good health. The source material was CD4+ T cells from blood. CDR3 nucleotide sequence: TGTGCCAGCAGCTTAGGGCCGAGCGGGGAGCTGTTTTTT. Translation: CASSLGPSGELFF. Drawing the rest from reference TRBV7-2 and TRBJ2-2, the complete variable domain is GAGVSQSPSNKVTEKGKDVELRCDPISGHTALYWYRQSLGQGLEFLIYFQGNSAPDKSGLPSDRFSAERTGGSVSTLTIQRTQQEDSAVYLCASSLGPSGELFFGEGSRLTVL.